Listed here are 31 T cell receptor beta chains from one sample, sequenced in a study of human T cells and chemical hapten exposure. TCRdb reprocessed the RACE reads via MiXCR and lists one record per CDR3 protein. Counted here are about 140,000 distinct CDR3 sequences, 10% to 15% occurring once; the ten biggest clones make up roughly 1.4%. Time point of the sample: patch test 2, 6 weeks after DPC sensitization. Treatment described: therapeutic diphenylcyclopropenone sensitization with weekly scalp DPC. The sequencing used whole blood, collected in connection with sensitization to the hapten diphenylcyclopropenone (DPC). The receptor source for this set is a woman aged 45-65 years with alopecia areata. Some clones in this sample may be carry-over from other donors' samples.

The table lists this clonotype with many counts. In DNA, the CDR3 is TGCGCCAGCAGCTGGGGACTAGCTCCAATTACTAGCACAGATACGCAGTATTTT. It encodes CASSWGLAPITSTDTQYF. The rearrangement uses TRBV5-1 and TRBJ2-3, with 9 bases identical to TRBD2. The V gene end was trimmed by 3 bases and the J gene end by 0 bases; junction bases not matched to a gene: 11. The CDR3 loop spans 18 amino acids. Germline CDR1 and CDR2: SGHRS and YFSETQ.

This clonotype was seen a handful of times. This chain joins TRBV2 and TRBJ2-7; D gene ambiguous. Germline-derived CDR1 and CDR2 are SNHLY and FYNNEI. The CDR3 spans 11 residues. V lost 7 bases to trimming and J lost 3 bases, with 7 bases between them. The CDR3, as DNA: TGTGCCAGCAATTCTATCTACGAGCAGTACTTC. Translated, it gives CASNSIYEQYF.

This clonotype was detected ten times or more. The J gene is TRBJ2-5, the V gene TRBV29-1, with TRBD1 identical over 8 bases. The CDR3 totals 15 residues. Germline V gene data show CDR1 as SQVTM and CDR2 as ANQGSEA. The V segment lost 3 bases and the J segment 5 bases; nucleotides outside the gene matches: 11. The CDR3 spells CSVDPQTGAVETQYF. The CDR3 DNA follows: TGCAGCGTTGATCCCCAGACAGGGGCGGTGGAGACCCAGTACTTC.

This clonotype turned up a few times. This rearrangement joins TRBV27 to TRBJ2-3; D might be TRBD1 (5 bases). The germline V and J ends were trimmed by 6 bases and 0 bases, with 7 bases remaining between them. The CDR3 has 13 residues. Germline V gives CDR1 MNHEY, CDR2 SMNVEV (reference sequence). The CDR3 loop is CASRDSSTDTQYF. The CDR3 bases are TGTGCCAGCAGAGACAGTAGCACAGATACGCAGTATTTT.

This clonotype occurred a few times. V and J are TRBV2 and TRBJ1-4, with a tentative D call TRBD1 (5 bases). The V gene lost 5 bases and the J gene lost 3 bases, with 13 bases spanning the gap. Germline CDR1 and CDR2: SNHLY and FYNNEI. The CDR3 length is 15 residues. The CDR3 coding sequence is TGTGCCAGCAGTCCCCGACAGAGGGCTAATGAAAAACTGTTTTTT. Translation gives CASSPRQRANEKLFF.

The table lists this clonotype with many counts. The chain recombines TRBV19 with TRBJ2-6; D assignment may be TRBD1 or TRBD2 (6 bases each). Trimming stripped 6 bases from V and 2 bases from J, with 11 bases between. The CDR3 loop spans 15 amino acids. The germline gives CDR1 LNHDA, CDR2 SQIVND (reference sequence). CDR3 protein: CASRPGGPGANVLTF. In DNA form, the CDR3 reads TGTGCCAGTAGGCCCGGGGGCCCTGGGGCCAACGTCCTGACTTTC.

This clonotype was counted only a few times. The chain carries TRBV20-1 and TRBJ2-5; 9 nucleotides line up with TRBD2. The CDR3 spans 14 residues. Germline V CDR1 and CDR2: DFQATT, SNEGSKA (reference sequence). Trimming cost V 4 bases and J 2 bases; bases outside gene matches: 5. This CDR3 reads CSAKAGGFQETQYF. In DNA, the CDR3 is TGCAGTGCTAAGGCGGGAGGGTTTCAAGAGACCCAGTACTTC.

This clonotype showed up just a few times. The chain uses TRBV11-1 and TRBJ1-1, with D unclear. This CDR3 comprises 15 residues. Trimming stripped 1 base from V and 1 base from J, with 10 bases between. The V gene's germline CDR1 is SGHAT and CDR2 FQDESV (reference sequence). The CDR3 protein is CASSLVSSRNTEAFF. The CDR3 nucleotides are TGTGCCAGCAGCTTAGTGTCATCCAGGAACACTGAAGCTTTCTTT.

This clonotype turned up a few times. This chain links TRBV6-5 with TRBJ1-5, with 9 bases that match TRBD1. Germline lookup yields CDR1 MNHEY and CDR2 SVGAGI. After removal of 4 bases from V and 7 bases from J, the junction contained 8 bases not matched to a gene. The CDR3 consists of 15 residues. The CDR3 sequence: CASSSILGQGQPQHF. The CDR3 coding sequence is TGTGCCAGCAGTTCCATATTGGGACAGGGCCAGCCCCAGCATTTT.

The chain is built from TRBV29-1 and TRBJ1-4, with unresolved D. The CDR3 has 13 amino acids. V dropped 6 bases and J dropped 8 bases, with 16 bases sitting between them. CDR1 and CDR2 from the germline V gene are SQVTM and ANQGSEA. The CDR3 nucleotides read TGCAGCGTCCCGACTCCGACGGGGGAAAAACTGTTTTTT. The encoded protein is CSVPTPTGEKLFF. Variable domain in full (rest from reference TRBV29-1 and TRBJ1-4): SAVISQKPSRDICQRGTSLTIQCQVDSQVTMMFWYRQQPGQSLTLIATANQGSEATYESGFVIDKFPISRPNLTFSTLTVSNMSPEDSSIYLCSVPTPTGEKLFFGSGTQLSVL.

This chain links TRBV28 with TRBJ2-7; 7 positions match TRBD1. The CDR3 sequence is 15 residues long. Germline trimming cut 3 bases from V and 2 bases from J; bases unmatched to any gene: 7. The V gene's germline CDR1 is MDHEN and CDR2 SYDVKM. The chain's CDR3 is CASSFPQGSAYEQYF. The CDR3 coding sequence is TGTGCCAGCAGTTTCCCACAGGGGTCGGCCTACGAGCAGTACTTC.

CDR3: CASSFWTGNNSPLHF. The CDR3, as DNA: TGTGCCAGCAGTTTTTGGACAGGAAATAATTCACCCCTCCACTTT. This chain uses TRBV27 with TRBJ1-6, with TRBD1 matching 7 bases. With V trimmed by 3 bases and J by 5 bases, 4 bases remained unmatched. There are 15 residues in the CDR3. Germline CDR1 reads MNHEY; CDR2 reads SMNVEV (reference sequence).

This clonotype was found a few times. V gene TRBV19 combines with J gene TRBJ2-7; TRBD2 is a possible D gene (5 bases). The germline V gene encodes CDR1 LNHDA and CDR2 SQIVND (reference sequence). Trimming cost V 6 bases and J 0 bases, with 12 bases left between them. This CDR3 has 14 residues. This CDR3 is CASSTGSSSYEQYF. In nucleotides, the CDR3 is TGTGCCAGTAGCACGGGGTCGAGCTCCTACGAGCAGTACTTC. The full variable domain, rest sourced from reference TRBV19 and TRBJ2-7, is DGGITQSPKYLFRKEGQNVTLSCEQNLNHDAMYWYRQDPGQGLRLIYYSQIVNDFQKGDIAEGYSVSREKKESFPLTVTSAQKNPTAFYLCASSTGSSSYEQYFGPGTRLTVT.

V and J are TRBV13 and TRBJ2-2; D not certain. Germline assignment: CDR1 PRHDT and CDR2 FYEKMQ (reference sequence). The CDR3 has 15 amino acids. V was trimmed by 3 bases and J by 4 bases, leaving 12 bases between them. The CDR3 sequence is CASSLISTPTGELFF. In DNA form, the CDR3 reads TGTGCCAGCAGCTTGATTTCTACGCCCACCGGGGAGCTGTTTTTT.

This clonotype has at least ten counts. The genes are TRBV6-5 and TRBJ2-2; 15 bases are a match to TRBD2. Germline trimming cut 6 bases from V and 9 bases from J; bases unmatched to any gene: 5. The CDR3 loop spans 15 amino acids. Germline V gives CDR1 MNHEY, CDR2 SVGAGI. Written as DNA, the CDR3 is TGTGCCAGCAGCCGGGGACTAGCGGGAGGCAGGGAGCTGTTTTTT. As protein: CASSRGLAGGRELFF.

This clonotype was detected only a few times. This chain connects TRBV7-6 to TRBJ1-1; TRBD1 aligns across 11 bases. The germline CDR1 and CDR2 sequences are SGHVS and FNYEAQ. The length of the CDR3 is 16 residues. The ends lost 5 bases at V and 1 base at J; junction bases unmatched: 6. Here the CDR3 reads CASSAGTGGPNTEAFF. The CDR3 bases are TGTGCCAGCAGCGCCGGGACAGGGGGTCCGAACACTGAAGCTTTCTTT.

The rearrangement links TRBV7-8 to TRBJ1-3; D remains unclear. Trimming shortened V by 1 base and J by 2 bases, and 6 bases separated the two germline ends. This CDR3 is built from 14 residues. Germline V gene lookup returns CDR1 SGHVS and CDR2 FQNEAQ. Here the CDR3 DNA reads TGTGCCAGCAGCTTAGGAGGTCCTGGAAACACCATATATTTT. Translating gives CASSLGGPGNTIYF.

This clonotype was counted many times. This CDR3 reads CASSLGSSWTSGAYEQYF. The CDR3 DNA sequence: TGTGCCAGCAGCTTAGGATCATCGTGGACTAGCGGGGCCTACGAGCAGTACTTC. The chain combines TRBV7-8 with TRBJ2-7; 12 positions match TRBD2. The CDR3 is 18 residues long. J lost 2 bases, V lost 1 base, and 9 bases had no gene match. CDR1 is SGHVS, CDR2 FQNEAQ, per germline.

This clonotype turned up a few times. This sequence joins TRBV18 and TRBJ2-1; D is uncertain. The V end was cut by 3 bases, the J end by 12 bases, with 12 bases between. This CDR3 has 12 residues. Germline-derived CDR1 and CDR2 are KGHSH and LQKENI. This CDR3 is CASSPRLWGQFF. The DNA for the CDR3 is TGTGCCAGCTCACCCAGGCTGTGGGGGCAGTTCTTC.

This clonotype was detected a few times. CDR3 in DNA: TGCGCCAGCAGCCAAGCCGGAGAGGGCTACACCTTC. It codes for CASSQAGEGYTF. This chain uses TRBV4-3 with TRBJ1-2; D call uncertain. Deletions cut 1 base from V and 8 bases from J, with 8 bases between. This CDR3 has 12 amino acids. Germline V CDR1 and CDR2: LGHNA, YSLEER.

The chain has TRBV7-6 and TRBJ2-1; D gene ambiguous. Germline V gives CDR1 SGHVS, CDR2 FNYEAQ. This CDR3 spans 13 amino acids. V gave up 5 bases and J gave up 8 bases, with 13 bases separating them. This chain's CDR3 is CASSPSGFDEQFF. The CDR3 DNA reads TGTGCCAGCAGCCCGTCTGGGTTCGATGAGCAGTTCTTC.

This clonotype was observed many times. The chain links TRBV7-2 to TRBJ2-7; D is unclear. CDR1 and CDR2 (germline): SGHTA, FQGNSA. The V and J ends lost 5 bases and 6 bases respectively, with 11 bases between them. The length of the CDR3 is 12 residues. The CDR3 spells CASSPTTVEQYF. In nucleotides, the CDR3 is TGTGCCAGCAGCCCAACTACGGTCGAGCAGTACTTC. Filled out from reference TRBV7-2 and TRBJ2-7, the complete variable domain reads GAGVSQSPSNKVTEKGKDVELRCDPISGHTALYWYRQSLGQGLEFLIYFQGNSAPDKSGLPSDRFSAERTGGSVSTLTIQRTQQEDSAVYLCASSPTTVEQYFGPGTRLTVT.

This clonotype was found a few times. The chain uses TRBV2 and TRBJ1-3, with 8 bases fitting TRBD1. The CDR3 has 15 residues. J lost 2 bases, V lost 4 bases, and 4 bases had no gene match. Germline-derived CDR1 and CDR2 are SNHLY and FYNNEI. This CDR3 is CASSGGQGTGNTIYF. The CDR3 region has the DNA TGTGCCAGCAGTGGCGGACAGGGTACTGGAAACACCATATATTTT. The complete variable domain, with remaining parts taken from reference TRBV2 and TRBJ1-3, reads EPEVTQTPSHQVTQMGQEVILRCVPISNHLYFYWYRQILGQKVEFLVSFYNNEISEKSEIFDDQFSVERPDGSNFTLKIRSTKLEDSAMYFCASSGGQGTGNTIYFGEGSWLTVV.

In this sample, this clonotype turned up many times. The chain carries TRBV11-2 and TRBJ2-3; D not certain. V lost 2 bases, J lost 5 bases, and 8 bases lay in between. Germline CDR1 SGHAT, CDR2 FQNNGV. CDR3 length: 13 residues. The DNA for the CDR3 is TGTGCCAGCAGCTTAACCCGGGTAGATACGCAGTATTTT. Residues: CASSLTRVDTQYF.

This rearrangement joins TRBV6-2 or TRBV6-3 to TRBJ2-5; 13 positions match TRBD2. CDR3 length: 18 residues. After removal of 2 bases from V and 2 bases from J, the junction contained 8 bases not matched to a gene. Germline V gene sequence: CDR1 MNHEY, CDR2 SVGEGT. The CDR3 here is CASSYGGLAGVFQETQYF. The CDR3 region has the DNA TGTGCCAGCAGTTACGGCGGACTAGCGGGAGTTTTTCAAGAGACCCAGTACTTC.

This sequence joins TRBV7-2 and TRBJ2-7; 7 nucleotides agree with TRBD1. The CDR3 runs to 12 residues. V lost 4 bases and J lost 9; bases outside the gene matches: 6. Germline CDR1 reads SGHTA; CDR2 reads FQGNSA. The CDR3 DNA reads as TGTGCCAGCAGCTCAGACAGGGTTGGGCAGTACTTC. Its protein product is CASSSDRVGQYF.

This rearrangement joins TRBV28 to TRBJ2-7; D tentatively fits TRBD1 or TRBD2 (5 bases each). Trimming removed 2 bases at V and 1 base at J, with 9 bases between. The CDR3 has 14 residues. The germline V gene has CDR1 MDHEN and CDR2 SYDVKM. CDR3 loop: CASSLGGRSYEQYF. The CDR3 bases are TGTGCCAGCAGTTTAGGGGGTCGGTCCTACGAGCAGTACTTC.

This clonotype was recorded at least ten times. The CDR3 is CASAPYAGTAGELFF. As DNA, the CDR3 is TGTGCCAGCGCACCCTATGCAGGGACCGCCGGGGAGCTGTTTTTT. The chain recombines TRBV7-2 with TRBJ2-2, with D possibly called TRBD1 or TRBD2 (5 bases each). The V end was cut by 8 bases, the J end by 6 bases, with 19 bases between. CDR3 length: 15 residues. Germline CDR1 SGHTA, CDR2 FQGNSA.

This clonotype was seen many times. The chain is built from TRBV20-1 and TRBJ1-2; 8 bases line up with TRBD1. Germline CDR1 and CDR2: DFQATT and SNEGSKA (reference sequence). This CDR3 contains 15 residues. CDR3 bases: TGCAACTCGTCCGGACAGGGTGGTAGAGGTTATGGCTACACCTTC. Encoded protein: CNSSGQGGRGYGYTF.

The chain employs TRBV11-3 and TRBJ2-1, with 12 bases identical to TRBD1. V gave up 3 bases and J gave up 9 bases; unmatched junction bases: 6. CDR1 is SGHNT, CDR2 YENEEA, per germline. The CDR3 has 15 amino acids. The CDR3, as DNA: TGTGCCAGCAGCTTTGGGACAGGGGGCTCTTCTGAGCAGTTCTTC. It codes for CASSFGTGGSSEQFF.

The V call is TRBV12-3 or TRBV12-4, the J call TRBJ2-1, with 8 bases that match TRBD2. The CDR3 totals 14 residues. Trimming at V came to 6 bases and at J to 10 bases, leaving 11 bases not matched to a gene. CDR3 protein: CASSTLGLVEEQFF. DNA for the CDR3: TGTGCCAGCAGCACACTGGGACTAGTCGAGGAGCAGTTCTTC.